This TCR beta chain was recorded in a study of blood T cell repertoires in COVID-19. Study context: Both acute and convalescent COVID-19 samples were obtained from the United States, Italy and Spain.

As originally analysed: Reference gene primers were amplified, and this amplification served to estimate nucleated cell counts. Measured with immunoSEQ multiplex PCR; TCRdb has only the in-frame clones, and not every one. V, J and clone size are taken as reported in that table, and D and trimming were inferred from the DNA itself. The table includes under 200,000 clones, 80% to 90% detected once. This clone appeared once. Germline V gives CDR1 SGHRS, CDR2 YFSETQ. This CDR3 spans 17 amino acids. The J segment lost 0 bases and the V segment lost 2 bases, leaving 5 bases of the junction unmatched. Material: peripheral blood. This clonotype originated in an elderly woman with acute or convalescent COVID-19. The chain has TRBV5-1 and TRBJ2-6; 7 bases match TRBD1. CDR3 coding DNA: TGCGCCAGCAGCTTCATGACAGGGAGCTCTGGGGCCAACGTCCTGACTTTC. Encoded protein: CASSFMTGSSGANVLTF.